This passage covers 20 T cell receptor beta chains from one sample sequenced in a study of T cells in Graves' hyperthyroidism and ophthalmopathy. RNA transcripts gave rise to amplified TCR beta CDR3 regions. With the HTBI primer set, the TCR CDR3 went through a first round of RT-PCR. TCRdb reanalysed the multiplex PCR reads using MiXCR and keeps one entry per CDR3 protein. Seen here are around 690,000 distinct CDR3 sequences, 15% to 20% observed once, and the top ten hold about 14%. Material for sequencing was blood. The receptors stem from a man in his fifties with Graves' hyperthyroidism.

This clonotype has just a few counts. The chain joins TRBV10-2 to TRBJ2-6; D gene ambiguous. The germline V gene encodes CDR1 WSHSY and CDR2 SAAADI. The ends were cut back, 5 bases at V and 0 bases at J, with 14 bases in the middle. The CDR3 consists of 17 residues. CDR3 bases: TGCGCCAGCAGTAGCTTAGGATACCACTCTGGGGCCAACGTCCTGACTTTC. Its protein is CASSSLGYHSGANVLTF.

With regard to this clonotype: A read error is likely, as this CDR3 ends without the conserved phenylalanine or tryptophan. The chain is built from TRBV5-1 and TRBJ2-7, with 10 bases fitting TRBD2. Looked up from germline, CDR1 is SGHRS and CDR2 is YFSETQ. J was trimmed by 2 bases and V by 0 bases; bases with no gene match: 5. The CDR3 has 16 residues. The CDR3 region is CASSLEPAGGTYEQYL. DNA for the CDR3: TGCGCCAGCAGCTTGGAACCAGCGGGAGGGACCTACGAGCAGTACCTC.

This clonotype has at least ten counts. The chain joins TRBV12-3 or TRBV12-4 to TRBJ2-5, with 9 positions matching TRBD2. Unmatched junction bases numbered 5, after V lost 3 bases and J lost 3 bases. The CDR3 spans 15 residues. CDR3 nucleotide sequence: TGTGCCAGCAGTTTCGGCGGGAGGGCAGAAGAGACCCAGTACTTC. Encoded protein: CASSFGGRAEETQYF.

This clonotype showed up just a few times. The chain has TRBV10-3 and TRBJ2-1; possibly TRBD2 for D (6 bases). V lost 7 bases and J lost 5, with 15 bases in between. CDR1 and CDR2 (germline): ENHRY, SYGVKD. This CDR3 contains 14 residues. The DNA of the CDR3 is TGTGCCATCACCGGGACTTCCGGACACAATGAGCAGTTCTTC. Its protein product is CAITGTSGHNEQFF.

This clonotype was counted ten times or more. The CDR3: CASSLGGVTEAFF. CDR3 DNA: TGTGCCAGCAGCTTAGGGGGTGTCACTGAAGCTTTCTTT. The J gene is TRBJ1-1, the V gene TRBV7-4; no reliable D call. The CDR3 is 13 amino acids. V lost 1 base, J lost 4 bases, and 7 bases lay in between. Germline values: CDR1 SGHVT, CDR2 SQSDAQ.

This clonotype has ten or more counts. This chain connects TRBV11-2 to TRBJ2-7, with 7 bases fitting TRBD2. V dropped 3 bases and J dropped 3; count of bases not matched to a gene: 20. The CDR3 totals 19 residues. Per germline, CDR1 SGHAT and CDR2 FQNNGV. The CDR3 DNA reads TGTGCCAGCAGCTTCTCCCCCCTCCTTAGCGGGCGTTCACACTACGAGCAGTACTTC. Residues: CASSFSPLLSGRSHYEQYF.

The CDR3 DNA is TGCGCCAGCAGCTTGGGGACAGGGGTAACCTACAATGAGCAGTTCTTC. Translated: CASSLGTGVTYNEQFF. This chain uses TRBV5-1 with TRBJ2-1; TRBD1 matches 9 bases. Germline-derived CDR1 and CDR2 are SGHRS and YFSETQ. The trim removed 0 bases at V and 2 bases at J, leaving 3 bases unmatched. CDR3 length: 16 amino acids.

A few counts support this clonotype. The chain is built from TRBV24-1 and TRBJ2-7; 12 bases are shared with TRBD2. The junction had 12 bases not matched to a gene; V was cut back by 3 bases and J by 7 bases. CDR1 is KGHDR and CDR2 is SFDVKD in the germline V gene. This CDR3 has 17 amino acids. In nucleotides, the CDR3 is TGTGCCACCAGTGATCCACAACTAGCGGGAGGCCGAGGAGAGCAGTACTTC. Protein sequence: CATSDPQLAGGRGEQYF.

In its sample, this clonotype was seen a few times. The chain links TRBV10-3 to TRBJ2-5, with 8 nucleotides matching TRBD2. This CDR3 region has 16 residues. Unmatched junction bases numbered 9, after V lost 6 bases and J lost 0 bases. Germline V gene sequence: CDR1 ENHRY, CDR2 SYGVKD. The CDR3 reads CAIRSLAGQYQETQYF. DNA of the CDR3: TGTGCCATCAGGTCGCTAGCGGGTCAGTACCAAGAGACCCAGTACTTC.

This clonotype was observed many times. An end of the junction differs from the germline gene, which may be a read error. This chain links TRBV28 with TRBJ1-2, with D perhaps matching TRBD1 (5 bases). The germline CDR1 and CDR2 sequences are MDHEN and SYDVKM. The CDR3 has 15 amino acids. CDR3 nucleotide sequence: TGCCTAGCGTCCGGCGGGGGGTCGGCTAACTATGGCTACACCTTC. Protein: CLASGGGSANYGYTF.

This clonotype was recorded many times. The genes are TRBV7-9 and TRBJ2-7; D remains unclear. This CDR3 comprises 15 residues. V dropped 7 bases and J dropped 3 bases, with 19 bases sitting between them. Germline V gene lookup returns CDR1 SEHNR and CDR2 FQNEAQ (reference sequence). The CDR3 loop reads CASTINGTRIYEQYF. CDR3 nucleotides: TGTGCCAGCACCATCAATGGAACCCGTATCTACGAGCAGTACTTC.

The J gene is TRBJ2-3, the V gene TRBV10-2, with D perhaps matching TRBD2 (5 bases). Trimming removed 1 base from V and 8 bases from J, with 16 bases in between. Germline V gene sequence: CDR1 WSHSY, CDR2 SAAADI. The CDR3 sequence is 15 residues long. CDR3 loop: CASSEWLLDLATQYF. Here the CDR3 DNA reads TGCGCCAGCAGTGAGTGGTTACTAGATTTGGCTACGCAGTATTTT.

This clonotype was picked up many times. The V gene is TRBV27, the J gene TRBJ1-5; 9 bases agree with TRBD1. The trim removed 6 bases at V and 7 bases at J, leaving 10 bases unmatched. Germline V CDR1 and CDR2: MNHEY, SMNVEV (reference sequence). The CDR3 sequence is 15 residues long. This CDR3 is CASRPQGTGNQPQHF. DNA of the CDR3: TGTGCCAGCAGACCCCAGGGGACAGGGAACCAGCCCCAGCATTTT.

At least ten counts were recorded for this clonotype. The CDR3 is CASTPTGQGYNGYTF. The CDR3 coding sequence is TGTGCCAGCACCCCGACGGGACAGGGGTATAATGGCTACACCTTC. This chain links TRBV27 with TRBJ1-2; TRBD1 aligns across 10 bases. Losses at the gene ends were 7 bases for V and 6 bases for J; bases not matched to a gene: 11. Looked up from germline, CDR1 is MNHEY and CDR2 is SMNVEV (reference sequence). This CDR3 contains 15 residues.

J is TRBJ1-3 and V is TRBV5-8; no reliable D call. The CDR3 sequence is 14 residues long. Germline CDR1 is SGHTS and CDR2 is YDEGEE. Deletions cut 0 bases from V and 2 bases from J, with 6 bases between. The DNA of the CDR3 is TGTGCCAGCAGCTTGGCGACGGCTGGAAACACCATATATTTT. Protein product: CASSLATAGNTIYF.

This clonotype was detected a few times. A much bigger clone sits one base away, suggesting this may be a read error. In DNA, the CDR3 is TGCAGTGCTAGCAGGGGTTCGATATCGGCCGAGCAGTTCTTC. Protein product: CSASRGSISAEQFF. V is TRBV20-1 and J is TRBJ2-1, with D maybe TRBD1 (6 bases). There are 14 residues in the CDR3. V shed 3 bases and J shed 10 bases, with 19 bases lying between them. The germline CDR1 and CDR2 sequences are DFQATT and SNEGSKA (reference sequence).

This chain joins TRBV15 and TRBJ1-1, with D tentatively TRBD1 (6 bases). Germline CDR1 and CDR2: LNHNV and YYDKDF (reference sequence). CDR3 length equals 18 residues. The V gene lost 0 bases and the J gene lost 0 bases, with 17 bases spanning the gap. For the CDR3, the DNA is TGTGCCACCAGCAGAGATGATGGGACACAGGCCTTGAACACTGAAGCTTTCTTT. The encoded protein is CATSRDDGTQALNTEAFF.

This clonotype was found a few times. This rearrangement joins TRBV5-6 to TRBJ2-1; 9 bases align to TRBD2. There are 19 residues in the CDR3. Germline V gives CDR1 SGHDT, CDR2 YYEEEE. J lost 9 bases, V lost 3 bases, and 22 bases had no gene match. CDR3 amino acids: CASSSGGVAGVNAGGEQFF. CDR3 coding DNA: TGTGCCAGCAGCTCCGGGGGAGTAGCGGGAGTAAATGCCGGAGGTGAGCAGTTCTTC.

This clonotype was counted a few times. The chain uses TRBV2 and TRBJ1-1; perhaps TRBD1 as D (6 bases). Germline V gene lookup returns CDR1 SNHLY and CDR2 FYNNEI. CDR3 size: 15 residues. Trimming pared 6 bases from V and 0 bases from J, leaving 14 bases between. In DNA, the CDR3 is TGTGCCAGCAGGTACCGGGACACTTTGAACACTGAAGCTTTCTTT. Translating it yields CASRYRDTLNTEAFF. Based on the CDR3 plus reference TRBV2 and TRBJ1-1, the full variable domain is EPEVTQTPSHQVTQMGQEVILRCVPISNHLYFYWYRQILGQKVEFLVSFYNNEISEKSEIFDDQFSVERPDGSNFTLKIRSTKLEDSAMYFCASRYRDTLNTEAFFGQGTRLTVV.

This clonotype has only a few counts. The chain links TRBV15 to TRBJ2-2; maybe TRBD2 (5 bases). The ends were cut back, 0 bases at V and 1 base at J, with 12 bases in the middle. The CDR3 contains 17 residues. Per germline, CDR1 LNHNV and CDR2 YYDKDF (reference sequence). The CDR3 is CATSRDRTSLNTGELFF. The CDR3 DNA reads as TGTGCCACCAGCAGAGACAGGACTTCCCTGAACACCGGGGAGCTGTTTTTT.